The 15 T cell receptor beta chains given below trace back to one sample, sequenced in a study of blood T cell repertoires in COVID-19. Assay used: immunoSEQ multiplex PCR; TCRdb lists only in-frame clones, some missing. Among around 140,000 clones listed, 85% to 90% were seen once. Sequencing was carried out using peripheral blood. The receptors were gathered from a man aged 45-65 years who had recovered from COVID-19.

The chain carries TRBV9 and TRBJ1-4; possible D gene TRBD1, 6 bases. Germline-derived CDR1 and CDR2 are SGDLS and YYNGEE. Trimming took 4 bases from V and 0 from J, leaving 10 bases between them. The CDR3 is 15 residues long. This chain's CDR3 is CASSLQGATNEKLFF. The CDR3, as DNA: TGTGCCAGCAGCTTACAGGGTGCAACTAATGAAAAACTGTTTTTT. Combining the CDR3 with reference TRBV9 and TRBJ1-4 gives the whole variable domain DSGVTQTPKHLITATGQRVTLRCSPRSGDLSVYWYQQSLDQGLQFLIQYYNGEERAKGNILERFSAQQFPDLHSELNLSSLELGDSALYFCASSLQGATNEKLFFGSGTQLSVL.

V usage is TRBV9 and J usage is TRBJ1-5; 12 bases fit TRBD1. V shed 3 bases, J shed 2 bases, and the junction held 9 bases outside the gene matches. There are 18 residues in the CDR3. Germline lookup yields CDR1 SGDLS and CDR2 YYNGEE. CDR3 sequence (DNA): TGTGCCAGCAGCGAGGGACAGGGGGCGCGAGACGGCAATCAGCCCCAGCATTTT. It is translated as CASSEGQGARDGNQPQHF.

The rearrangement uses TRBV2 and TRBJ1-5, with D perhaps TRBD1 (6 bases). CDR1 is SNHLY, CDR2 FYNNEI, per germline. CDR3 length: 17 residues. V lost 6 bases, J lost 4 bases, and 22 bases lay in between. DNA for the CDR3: TGTGCCAGCAGGTTGTCCGGGGGGCAAAGCGGAAATCAGCCCCAGCATTTT. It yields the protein CASRLSGGQSGNQPQHF.

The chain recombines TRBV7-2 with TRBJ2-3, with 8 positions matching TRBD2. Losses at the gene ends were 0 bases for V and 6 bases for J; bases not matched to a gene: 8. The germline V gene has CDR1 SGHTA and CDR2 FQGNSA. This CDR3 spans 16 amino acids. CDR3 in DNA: TGTGCCAGCAGCTTAGCGCGGGGCGGGGGGTTGGATACGCAGTATTTT. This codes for CASSLARGGGLDTQYF.

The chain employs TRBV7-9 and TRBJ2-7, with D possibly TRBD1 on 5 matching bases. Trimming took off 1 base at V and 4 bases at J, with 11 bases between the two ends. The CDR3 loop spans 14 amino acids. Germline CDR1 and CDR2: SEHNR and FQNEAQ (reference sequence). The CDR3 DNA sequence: TGTGCCAGCAGCTTAGGGGCAGGGTCTTACGAGCAGTACTTC. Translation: CASSLGAGSYEQYF.

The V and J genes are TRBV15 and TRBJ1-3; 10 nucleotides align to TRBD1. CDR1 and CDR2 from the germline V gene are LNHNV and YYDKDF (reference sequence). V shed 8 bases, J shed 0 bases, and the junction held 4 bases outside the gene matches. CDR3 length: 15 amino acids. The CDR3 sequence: CATGGQGLSGNTIYF. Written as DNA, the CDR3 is TGTGCCACCGGGGGACAGGGGCTCTCTGGAAACACCATATATTTT. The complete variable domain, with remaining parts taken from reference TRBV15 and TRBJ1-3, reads DAMVIQNPRYQVTQFGKPVTLSCSQTLNHNVMYWYQQKSSQAPKLLFHYYDKDFNNEADTPDNFQSRRPNTSFCFLDIRSPGLGDTAMYLCATGGQGLSGNTIYFGEGSWLTVV.

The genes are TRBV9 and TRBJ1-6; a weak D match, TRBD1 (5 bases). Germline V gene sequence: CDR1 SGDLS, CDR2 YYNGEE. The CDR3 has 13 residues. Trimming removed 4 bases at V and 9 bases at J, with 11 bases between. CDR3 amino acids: CASSRDRSSPLHF. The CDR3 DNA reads TGTGCCAGCAGCCGCGACAGAAGTTCACCCCTCCACTTT.

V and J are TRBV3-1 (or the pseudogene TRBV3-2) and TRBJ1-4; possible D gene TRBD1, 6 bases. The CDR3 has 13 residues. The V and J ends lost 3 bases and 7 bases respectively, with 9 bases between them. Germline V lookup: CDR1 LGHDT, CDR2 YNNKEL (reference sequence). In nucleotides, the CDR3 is TGTGCCAGCAGCCACAGGGGCTCTGAAAAACTGTTTTTT. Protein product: CASSHRGSEKLFF.

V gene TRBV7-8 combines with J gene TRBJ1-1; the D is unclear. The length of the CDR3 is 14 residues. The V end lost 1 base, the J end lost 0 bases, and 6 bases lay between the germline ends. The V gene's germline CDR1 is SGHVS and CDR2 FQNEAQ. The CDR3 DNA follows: TGTGCCAGCAGCTTAGACCACATGAACACTGAAGCTTTCTTT. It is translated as CASSLDHMNTEAFF.

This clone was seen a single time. This CDR3 reads CASSYSLAGGRNEQFF. CDR3 bases: TGTGCCAGCAGTTACTCCCTAGCGGGGGGCCGGAATGAGCAGTTCTTC. The chain uses TRBV6-6 and TRBJ2-1; 11 bases map to TRBD2. Unmatched junction bases numbered 5, after V lost 0 bases and J lost 7 bases. Germline V gene data show CDR1 as MNHNY and CDR2 as SVGAGI (reference sequence). The CDR3 extends over 16 amino acids.

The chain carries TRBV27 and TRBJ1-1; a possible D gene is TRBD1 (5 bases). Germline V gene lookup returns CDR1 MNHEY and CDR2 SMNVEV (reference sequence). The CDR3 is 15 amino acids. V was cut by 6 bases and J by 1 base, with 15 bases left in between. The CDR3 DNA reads TGTGCCAGCAGGTCAGGGCCTTTTGAGAACACTGAAGCTTTCTTT. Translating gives CASRSGPFENTEAFF.

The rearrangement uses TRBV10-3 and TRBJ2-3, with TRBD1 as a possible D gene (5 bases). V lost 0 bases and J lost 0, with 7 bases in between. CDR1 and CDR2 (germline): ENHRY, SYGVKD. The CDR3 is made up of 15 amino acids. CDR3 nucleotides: TGTGCCATCAGTGAGTCAAAGGGGAGCACAGATACGCAGTATTTT. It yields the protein CAISESKGSTDTQYF.

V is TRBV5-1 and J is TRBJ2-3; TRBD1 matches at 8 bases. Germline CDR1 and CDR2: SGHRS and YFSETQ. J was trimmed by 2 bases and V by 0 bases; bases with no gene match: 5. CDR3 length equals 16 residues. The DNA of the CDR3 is TGCGCCAGCAGCTTGGACAGGGGGGATTTCACAGATACGCAGTATTTT. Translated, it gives CASSLDRGDFTDTQYF.

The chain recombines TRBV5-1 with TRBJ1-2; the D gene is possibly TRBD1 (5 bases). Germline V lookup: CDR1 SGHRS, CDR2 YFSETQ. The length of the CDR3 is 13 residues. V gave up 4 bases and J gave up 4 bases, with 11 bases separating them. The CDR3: CASSNDRTYGYTF. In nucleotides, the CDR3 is TGCGCCAGCAGCAACGACAGAACCTATGGCTACACCTTC. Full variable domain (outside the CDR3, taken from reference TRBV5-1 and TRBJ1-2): KAGVTQTPRYLIKTRGQQVTLSCSPISGHRSVSWYQQTPGQGLQFLFEYFSETQRNKGNFPGRFSGRQFSNSRSEMNVSTLELGDSALYLCASSNDRTYGYTFGSGTRLTVV.

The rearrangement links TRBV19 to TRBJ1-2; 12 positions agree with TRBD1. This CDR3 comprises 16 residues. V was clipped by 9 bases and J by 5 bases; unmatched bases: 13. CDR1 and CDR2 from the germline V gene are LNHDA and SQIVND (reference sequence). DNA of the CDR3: TGTGCCAGCCACCGGGACAGGGGGCTAATTGGTTATGGCTACACCTTC. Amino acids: CASHRDRGLIGYGYTF.